The 23 T cell receptor beta chains below were found in one sample sequenced in a study of T-cell memory formation after mild COVID-19. Each CDR3 protein is one row after TCRdb ran MiXCR on the 5' RACE reads. The sample lists hundreds of thousands of distinct CDR3 sequences, roughly 20% occurring once. Input material: PBMCs or a T cell subset sorted from them (not recorded which). Receptors originate from an adult woman who had mild COVID-19 (a few samples of this study predate the infection). Cell type and time point are not known.

This clonotype has a handful of counts. The genes are TRBV6-5 and TRBJ2-1; 12 bases map to TRBD2. With 5 bases clipped from V and 9 bases from J, the junction kept 5 bases outside the gene matches. In germline, CDR1 is MNHEY, CDR2 SVGAGI. This CDR3 spans 14 amino acids. CDR3 protein: CASSGLAGRSEQFF. CDR3 in DNA: TGTGCCAGCAGTGGACTAGCGGGAAGGAGTGAGCAGTTCTTC.

This clonotype was seen more than once but under ten times. This rearrangement joins TRBV5-5 to TRBJ2-1; the D gene is possibly TRBD2 (5 bases). The CDR3 sequence is 15 residues long. CDR1 and CDR2 (germline): SGHKS, YYEKEE (reference sequence). V was trimmed by 4 bases and J by 0 bases, leaving 11 bases between them. Here the CDR3 reads CASSVDSSSYNEQFF. Written as DNA, the CDR3 is TGTGCCAGCAGCGTGGACTCGAGCTCCTACAATGAGCAGTTCTTC.

This clonotype has only a few counts. The chain is built from TRBV10-3 and TRBJ2-7; D not resolved. The CDR3 extends over 12 amino acids. Germline-derived CDR1 and CDR2 are ENHRY and SYGVKD. Deletions cut 0 bases from V and 6 bases from J, with 6 bases between. The CDR3 spells CAISESGPEQYF. As DNA, the CDR3 is TGTGCCATCAGTGAGTCCGGGCCCGAGCAGTACTTC.

The rearrangement joins TRBV6-5 to TRBJ1-4; no clear D gene. The germline V gene encodes CDR1 MNHEY and CDR2 SVGAGI. V was cut by 2 bases and J by 7 bases, with 14 bases left in between. The CDR3 covers 15 residues. In DNA form, the CDR3 reads TGTGCCAGCAGTTACGGAAATGTAGGAGCTGAAAAACTGTTTTTT. Protein product: CASSYGNVGAEKLFF.

V is TRBV9 and J is TRBJ2-2, with 7 bases identical to TRBD2. The CDR3 runs 20 residues. Germline V gene lookup returns CDR1 SGDLS and CDR2 YYNGEE. V lost 0 bases, J lost 1 base, and 15 bases stayed unmatched. CDR3 protein: CASSVARWGSASGNTGELFF. CDR3 coding DNA: TGTGCCAGCAGCGTAGCTAGGTGGGGAAGTGCTAGCGGGAACACCGGGGAGCTGTTTTTT.

This rearrangement joins TRBV7-2 to TRBJ1-1, with 8 bases that match TRBD1. Trimming took 1 base from V and 0 from J; bases not matched to a gene: 1. Per the germline V gene, CDR1 is SGHTA and CDR2 is FQGNSA. The CDR3 is 15 amino acids. The DNA for the CDR3 is TGTGCCAGCAGCTTAGACAGGGGGATGAACACTGAAGCTTTCTTT. It codes for CASSLDRGMNTEAFF.

The chain has TRBV7-3 and TRBJ2-3; D remains ambiguous. The CDR3 covers 14 residues. CDR1 is SGHTA, CDR2 FQGTGA, per germline. The V end lost 2 bases, the J end lost 4 bases, and 10 bases lay between the germline ends. This CDR3 reads CASSLLGTSDTQYF. In DNA, the CDR3 is TGTGCCAGCAGCTTACTGGGAACCTCAGATACGCAGTATTTT.

The gene calls are TRBV5-1 and TRBJ1-2; 8 positions agree with TRBD1. After removal of 3 bases from V and 5 bases from J, the junction contained 12 bases not matched to a gene. The CDR3 runs 16 residues. The germline V gene has CDR1 SGHRS and CDR2 YFSETQ. CDR3: CASSSGPPGQAYGYTF. In DNA form, the CDR3 reads TGCGCCAGCAGCTCTGGGCCCCCGGGACAGGCATATGGCTACACCTTC.

The chain has TRBV5-1 and TRBJ2-3, with 9 nucleotides matching TRBD1. The germline gives CDR1 SGHRS, CDR2 YFSETQ. V shed 3 bases, J shed 4 bases, and the junction held 12 bases outside the gene matches. This CDR3 has 17 residues. CDR3 in amino acids: CASSSTRDRDGSDTQYF. As DNA, the CDR3 is TGCGCCAGCAGCTCGACCCGGGACAGGGACGGCTCAGATACGCAGTATTTT. The full variable domain, with the rest looked up from reference TRBV5-1 and TRBJ2-3, is KAGVTQTPRYLIKTRGQQVTLSCSPISGHRSVSWYQQTPGQGLQFLFEYFSETQRNKGNFPGRFSGRQFSNSRSEMNVSTLELGDSALYLCASSSTRDRDGSDTQYFGPGTRLTVL.

This clonotype was seen only a few times. CDR3 sequence: CASSLITSSGANVLTF. CDR3 DNA sequence: TGCGCCAGCAGCTTGATAACTAGCTCTGGGGCCAACGTCCTGACTTTC. V is TRBV5-1 and J is TRBJ2-6, with D possibly being TRBD2 (5 bases). V was clipped by 1 base and J by 0 bases, with 8 bases between them. The germline V gene encodes CDR1 SGHRS and CDR2 YFSETQ. The CDR3 extends over 16 amino acids.

This clonotype was detected many times. The chain carries TRBV4-1 and TRBJ2-3; TRBD1 or TRBD2 may be the D gene (5 bases each). CDR1 and CDR2 from the germline V gene are MGHRA and YSYEKL. V was trimmed by 5 bases and J by 0 bases, leaving 12 bases between them. The CDR3 spans 15 residues. The CDR3 here is CASSSGTLSTDTQYF. For the CDR3, the DNA is TGCGCCAGCAGCTCAGGGACCCTGAGCACAGATACGCAGTATTTT.

This clonotype was found a few times. This CDR3 reads CASSQRGTGFDQPQHF. In DNA, the CDR3 is TGCGCCAGCAGCCAACGCGGAACAGGGTTCGATCAGCCCCAGCATTTT. The genes are TRBV4-1 and TRBJ1-5; tentatively, D is TRBD1 (6 bases). This CDR3 spans 16 amino acids. The germline V and J ends were trimmed by 2 bases and 5 bases, with 16 bases remaining between them. From germline, CDR1 is MGHRA and CDR2 YSYEKL.

The CDR3 is CASSQDGPSGLYEQYF. CDR3 DNA sequence: TGCGCCAGCAGCCAAGATGGCCCATCGGGCCTCTACGAGCAGTACTTC. V usage is TRBV4-3 and J usage is TRBJ2-7; D unclear. Germline CDR1 LGHNA, CDR2 YSLEER. V was clipped by 0 bases and J by 3 bases, with 15 bases between them. This CDR3 region has 16 residues.

This chain connects TRBV6-6 to TRBJ2-1, with TRBD2 matching 8 bases. Trimming at V came to 2 bases and at J to 13 bases, leaving 10 bases not matched to a gene. This CDR3 spans 14 amino acids. Looked up from germline, CDR1 is MNHNY and CDR2 is SVGAGI (reference sequence). The CDR3 region has the DNA TGTGCCAGCAGTTACGCCGGGGGGGGCTCCAGTCAGTTCTTC. As protein: CASSYAGGGSSQFF.

V usage is TRBV11-3 and J usage is TRBJ2-3; the D is unclear. Germline CDR1 is SGHNT and CDR2 is YENEEA. The CDR3 contains 15 residues. V was cut by 5 bases and J by 1 base, with 13 bases left in between. The chain's CDR3 is CASSHPGSRTDTQYF. In DNA form, the CDR3 reads TGTGCCAGCAGCCACCCCGGGTCCCGCACAGATACGCAGTATTTT. Looking up the rest from reference TRBV11-3 and TRBJ2-3 gives the full variable domain: EAGVVQSPRYKIIEKKQPVAFWCNPISGHNTLYWYLQNLGQGPELLIRYENEEAVDDSQLPKDRFSAERLKGVDSTLKIQPAELGDSAVYLCASSHPGSRTDTQYFGPGTRLTVL.

V is TRBV6-5 and J is TRBJ1-2, with D perhaps TRBD1 (6 bases). Germline V gene lookup returns CDR1 MNHEY and CDR2 SVGAGI. The CDR3 loop spans 13 amino acids. V lost 7 bases and J 7 bases, leaving 16 bases between the germline ends. CDR3 sequence reads: CASIEGGAGGYTF. In DNA form, the CDR3 reads TGTGCCAGCATCGAAGGGGGGGCTGGTGGCTACACCTTC.

The chain has TRBV7-9 and TRBJ2-1, with 7 bases fitting TRBD1. The CDR3 covers 16 residues. The germline V gene has CDR1 SEHNR and CDR2 FQNEAQ (reference sequence). Germline trimming cut 5 bases from V and 5 bases from J; bases unmatched to any gene: 12. CDR3 sequence: CASSGLTGSRDNEQFF. The CDR3, as DNA: TGTGCCAGCAGCGGATTGACAGGGTCTCGCGACAATGAGCAGTTCTTC.

The chain employs TRBV4-3 and TRBJ2-5, with 7 bases aligning to TRBD2. Germline V CDR1 and CDR2: LGHNA, YSLEER. Germline trimming cut 0 bases from V and 4 bases from J; bases unmatched to any gene: 17. This CDR3 is built from 19 residues. The CDR3 nucleotides are TGCGCCAGCAGCCAAGATGCCGGACTAGGGCTCACAAGGGCAGAGACCCAGTACTTC. Its translation: CASSQDAGLGLTRAETQYF.

The chain has TRBV6-1 and TRBJ1-4, with D tentatively TRBD1 (5 bases). The CDR3 runs 14 residues. The V end was cut by 6 bases, the J end by 3 bases, with 11 bases between. The V gene's germline CDR1 is MNHNS and CDR2 SASEGT. The CDR3: CASRTGSANEKLFF. CDR3 nucleotides: TGTGCCAGCAGAACAGGTTCGGCTAATGAAAAACTGTTTTTT.

This clonotype turned up a few times. V and J are TRBV9 and TRBJ2-5; the match to TRBD2 covers 7 bases. This CDR3 contains 15 residues. The germline V gene encodes CDR1 SGDLS and CDR2 YYNGEE. The V gene end was trimmed by 0 bases and the J gene end by 3 bases; junction bases not matched to a gene: 5. This CDR3 reads CASSVGGRAEETQYF. The CDR3 bases are TGTGCCAGCAGCGTAGGTGGGAGGGCCGAAGAGACCCAGTACTTC. The variable domain in full, with the rest retrieved from reference TRBV9 and TRBJ2-5, is DSGVTQTPKHLITATGQRVTLRCSPRSGDLSVYWYQQSLDQGLQFLIQYYNGEERAKGNILERFSAQQFPDLHSELNLSSLELGDSALYFCASSVGGRAEETQYFGPGTRLLVL.

CDR3: CASSGDPGHFSYEQYF. The CDR3 DNA sequence: TGTGCCAGCAGTGGGGACCCGGGACACTTCTCCTACGAGCAGTACTTC. The chain joins TRBV2 to TRBJ2-7; D possibly corresponds to TRBD1 (6 bases). The germline CDR1 and CDR2 sequences are SNHLY and FYNNEI. This CDR3 region has 16 residues. V was trimmed by 4 bases and J by 0 bases, leaving 16 bases between them.

In its sample, this clonotype was seen a few times. The V gene is TRBV20-1, the J gene TRBJ2-1; perhaps TRBD2 as D (6 bases). The CDR3 has 16 amino acids. The V gene lost 1 base and the J gene lost 4 bases, with 17 bases spanning the gap. Germline V CDR1 and CDR2: DFQATT, SNEGSKA (reference sequence). This CDR3 is CSARGPSAGSYNEQFF. For the CDR3, the DNA is TGCAGTGCTAGAGGTCCCTCCGCGGGATCATACAATGAGCAGTTCTTC.

A few counts support this clonotype. V and J are TRBV10-3 and TRBJ2-5; D tentatively reads TRBD1 or TRBD2 (5 bases each). The CDR3 runs 14 residues. Trimming stripped 5 bases from V and 5 bases from J, with 15 bases between. Germline-derived CDR1 and CDR2 are ENHRY and SYGVKD. DNA for the CDR3: TGTGCCATCAGTCGAGGGGCCGGCGGGGAGACCCAGTACTTC. It translates to CAISRGAGGETQYF.